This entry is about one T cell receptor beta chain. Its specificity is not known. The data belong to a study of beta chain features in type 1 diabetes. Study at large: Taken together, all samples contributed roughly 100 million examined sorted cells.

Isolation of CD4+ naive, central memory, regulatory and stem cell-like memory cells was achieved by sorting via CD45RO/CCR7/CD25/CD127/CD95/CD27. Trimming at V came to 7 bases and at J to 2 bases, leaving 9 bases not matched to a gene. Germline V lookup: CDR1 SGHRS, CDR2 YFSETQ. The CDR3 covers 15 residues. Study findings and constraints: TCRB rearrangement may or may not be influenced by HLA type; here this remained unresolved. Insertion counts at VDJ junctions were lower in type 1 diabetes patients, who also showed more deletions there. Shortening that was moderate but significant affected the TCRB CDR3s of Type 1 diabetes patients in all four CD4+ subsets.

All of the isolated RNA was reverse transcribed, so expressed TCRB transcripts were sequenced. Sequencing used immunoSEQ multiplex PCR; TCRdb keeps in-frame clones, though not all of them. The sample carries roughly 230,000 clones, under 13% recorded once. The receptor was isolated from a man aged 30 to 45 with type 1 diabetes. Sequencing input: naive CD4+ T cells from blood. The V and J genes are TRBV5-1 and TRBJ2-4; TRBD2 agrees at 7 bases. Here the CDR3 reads CASSTGGGSKNIQYF. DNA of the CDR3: TGCGCCAGCTCCACGGGAGGTGGCTCCAAAAACATTCAGTACTTC.